This T cell receptor (beta chain) was captured in a study of T-cell reconstitution after alpha-beta-depleted transplantation in children. Study outcomes and limitations: By about two months after transplant, alpha-beta T cells reportedly arose from several hundred graft clones that had expanded.

Unique molecular identifiers were incorporated during preparation of the TCRbeta library. TCRdb re-called the PCR reads through MiXCR, storing one row per CDR3 protein. Here the sample spans hundreds of thousands of distinct CDR3 sequences, about an eighth being singletons. Trimming shortened V by 5 bases and J by 2 bases, and 16 bases separated the two germline ends. The CDR3 sequence is 15 residues long. CDR1 is MGHRA and CDR2 is YSYEKL in the germline V gene. The table lists this clonotype with many counts. Its antigen is as yet unknown. Here the sequenced sample was PBMCs, taken before TCRalphabeta/CD19-depleted stem cell transplant. The chain is built from TRBV4-1 and TRBJ2-7; D is possibly TRBD1 (5 bases). This TCR came from a girl aged 2 to 9 with congenital amegakaryocytic thrombocytopenia, due to receive a stem cell transplant. CDR3 DNA sequence: TGCGCCAGCAGCATTGATTGGACATTCACCTACGAGCAGTACTTC. Translating it yields CASSIDWTFTYEQYF.